This TCR beta chain stems from a study of T cells expressing NK-cell markers. The wider study: Beta-chain profiling covered CD3+CD56+NKG2C+, CD3+CD56+NKG2C- and CD3+CD56-NKG2C+ sorted subsets. Among the eight sequenced donors, seven tested HCMV-seropositive and one tested seronegative. Study-level findings and limits: Nothing established the HCMV specificity of expanded NKG2C+ T cell clones.

The CDR3 consists of 12 residues. The authors made TCR beta cDNA libraries by 5'RACE template switching. This switching added a universal primer site and UMIs. From the 5' RACE reads, TCRdb lists one entry per CDR3 protein and no DNA. The sample table includes 150,000 to 160,000 distinct CDR3 sequences. With regard to this clonotype: Its specificity is unknown.

The sequence derives from a woman in her forties or fifties in good health. Material for sequencing was blood T cells: a sorted CD56 or NKG2C T cell subset, CD4+ or CD8+ T cells, or bulk PBMC T cells (not recorded which). This chain connects TRBV12-3 or TRBV12-4 to TRBJ2-7; lacking DNA, the TRBD1 call made by TCRdb goes unchecked. The CDR3 sequence is CASSSSRGEQYF.